This passage covers 10 T cell receptor beta chains from one sample sequenced in a study of CD8 T cells in Susac syndrome. Reverse transcription of about 0.45 to 1 ug RNA was performed with random hexamers. TCRdb re-called the immunoSEQ multiplex PCR reads with MiXCR, one entry per CDR3 protein. The sample contains roughly 220,000 distinct CDR3 sequences, less than 95% of which appear only once. The sequenced sample was CD4+ T cells from PBMCs. These receptors were obtained from a human donor with Susac syndrome.

The V call is TRBV7-3, the J call TRBJ1-1; D is undetermined. The germline V gene encodes CDR1 SGHTA and CDR2 FQGTGA. This CDR3 has 14 residues. With 1 base removed from V and 3 bases from J, the gap between germline ends came to 9 bases. The CDR3 here is CASSLMGGDTEAFF. The CDR3 DNA is TGTGCCAGCAGCTTAATGGGTGGGGACACTGAAGCTTTCTTT.

The chain uses TRBV5-1 and TRBJ2-1; 9 nucleotides agree with TRBD1. The length of the CDR3 is 17 residues. CDR1 and CDR2 (germline): SGHRS, YFSETQ. V was clipped by 3 bases and J by 0 bases; unmatched bases: 7. The DNA of the CDR3 is TGCGCCAGCAGCTGGGACAGGGAGCCTCCCTCCTACAATGAGCAGTTCTTC. Translating gives CASSWDREPPSYNEQFF.

This rearrangement joins TRBV2 to TRBJ1-1; possibly TRBD1 for D (5 bases). Germline loops: CDR1 SNHLY, CDR2 FYNNEI. This CDR3 comprises 14 residues. The germline V and J ends were trimmed by 8 bases and 4 bases, with 17 bases remaining between them. CDR3 nucleotide sequence: TGTGCCAGCTCACCAACCCAGGGTGTCACTGAAGCTTTCTTT. Protein sequence: CASSPTQGVTEAFF. Supplemented by reference TRBV2 and TRBJ1-1, the full variable domain reads EPEVTQTPSHQVTQMGQEVILRCVPISNHLYFYWYRQILGQKVEFLVSFYNNEISEKSEIFDDQFSVERPDGSNFTLKIRSTKLEDSAMYFCASSPTQGVTEAFFGQGTRLTVV.

The J gene is TRBJ2-5, the V gene TRBV20-1, with TRBD1 matching 10 bases. After removal of 3 bases from V and 1 base from J, the junction contained 2 bases not matched to a gene. Germline CDR1 reads DFQATT; CDR2 reads SNEGSKA (reference sequence). CDR3 size: 14 residues. The CDR3 loop reads CSARDRGSQETQYF. CDR3 nucleotides: TGCAGTGCTAGGGACAGGGGGTCCCAAGAGACCCAGTACTTC.

The V and J genes are TRBV3-1 and TRBJ2-7; no firm D call. CDR1 is LGHDT, CDR2 YNNKEL, per germline (reference sequence). The CDR3 has 12 residues. V gave up 1 base and J gave up 2 bases, with 3 bases separating them. The CDR3: CASSQGPYEQYF. As DNA, the CDR3 is TGTGCCAGCAGCCAAGGCCCCTACGAGCAGTACTTC.

This rearrangement joins TRBV15 to TRBJ2-1; the D call may be TRBD1 or TRBD2 (5 bases each). The V gene lost 4 bases and the J gene lost 6 bases, with 22 bases spanning the gap. The CDR3 totals 17 residues. The germline gives CDR1 LNHNV, CDR2 YYDKDF (reference sequence). CDR3 loop: CATSKGTDSLSGNEQFF. Written as DNA, the CDR3 is TGTGCCACCAGCAAGGGGACGGACTCCCTCTCGGGCAATGAGCAGTTCTTC.

The chain couples TRBV27 to TRBJ1-1; D gene unclear. Germline V gene data show CDR1 as MNHEY and CDR2 as SMNVEV (reference sequence). There are 16 residues in the CDR3. The ends were cut back, 5 bases at V and 1 base at J, with 17 bases in the middle. CDR3 DNA sequence: TGTGCCAGCAGTACAACCCGATTACAGAGGAACACTGAAGCTTTCTTT. Protein: CASSTTRLQRNTEAFF.

This sequence joins TRBV4-1 and TRBJ2-7; D ambiguous. V lost 0 bases and J lost 2, with 5 bases in between. This CDR3 contains 13 residues. Germline lookup yields CDR1 MGHRA and CDR2 YSYEKL. Here the CDR3 DNA reads TGCGCCAGCAGCCAAGAGCGGACCTACGAGCAGTACTTC. It yields the protein CASSQERTYEQYF.

The CDR3 is CASSLVATEAFF. The CDR3 coding sequence is TGTGCCAGCAGCTTAGTGGCTACCGAAGCTTTCTTT. V and J are TRBV7-2 and TRBJ1-1, with D uncertain. V lost 1 base and J lost 8, with 8 bases in between. The CDR3 has 12 amino acids. CDR1 and CDR2 from the germline V gene are SGHTA and FQGNSA.

The gene calls are TRBV29-1 and TRBJ1-1, with D maybe TRBD1 (5 bases). This CDR3 spans 13 amino acids. Germline CDR1 is SQVTM and CDR2 is ANQGSEA. Trimming removed 7 bases from V and 9 bases from J, with 21 bases in between. CDR3 DNA sequence: TGCAGCGCGCCGGGACCCGGGATGGGCCAAGCTTTCTTT. Its protein is CSAPGPGMGQAFF.